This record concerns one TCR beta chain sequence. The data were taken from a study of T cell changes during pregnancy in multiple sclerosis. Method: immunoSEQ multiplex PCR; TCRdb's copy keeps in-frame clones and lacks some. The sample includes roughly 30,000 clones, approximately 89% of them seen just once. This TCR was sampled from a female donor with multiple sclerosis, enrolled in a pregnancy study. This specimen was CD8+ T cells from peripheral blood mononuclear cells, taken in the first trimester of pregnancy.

This chain's CDR3 is CASSGNRDRNTGELFF. DNA for the CDR3: TGTGCCAGCAGTGGGAACCGGGACAGGAACACCGGGGAGCTGTTTTTT. The V call is TRBV6-1, the J call TRBJ2-2; 7 bases line up with TRBD1. V lost 4 bases to trimming and J lost 1 base; unmatched junction nucleotides: 6. The germline gives CDR1 MNHNS, CDR2 SASEGT. CDR3 length equals 16 residues.